What follows are 9 T cell receptor beta chains derived from one specimen sequenced in a study of shared clonotypes between healthy human individuals. The repertoire was sequenced with immunoSEQ multiplex PCR; TCRdb's copy has only in-frame clones and lacks some. This repertoire shows 1.4 million to 1.5 million clones, about 96% found once; its top ten account for about 1.2%. The sequenced sample consisted of naive CD4+ T cells sorted from blood. Subset given: CD45RA+ positively selected. The receptor set was obtained from a man younger than 45 in good health.

The chain carries TRBV5-1 and TRBJ2-3; unclear D gene. V lost 2 bases and J lost 2, with 6 bases in between. CDR1 is SGHRS and CDR2 is YFSETQ in the germline V gene. The CDR3 runs 13 residues. The CDR3 nucleotides read TGCGCCAGCAGCTTATCCCCCACAGATACGCAGTATTTT. Translated: CASSLSPTDTQYF. The whole variable domain, remainder taken from reference TRBV5-1 and TRBJ2-3, is KAGVTQTPRYLIKTRGQQVTLSCSPISGHRSVSWYQQTPGQGLQFLFEYFSETQRNKGNFPGRFSGRQFSNSRSEMNVSTLELGDSALYLCASSLSPTDTQYFGPGTRLTVL.

This clone was recorded many times. The rearrangement uses TRBV5-1 and TRBJ2-1; the match to TRBD2 covers 9 bases. This CDR3 comprises 15 residues. CDR1 and CDR2 from the germline V gene are SGHRS and YFSETQ. V lost 2 bases to trimming and J lost 7 bases; unmatched junction nucleotides: 7. The CDR3 DNA follows: TGCGCCAGCAGCTTCTCCGGGACTAGCCTGAATGAGCAGTTCTTC. Translated, it gives CASSFSGTSLNEQFF.

The rearrangement joins TRBV5-1 to TRBJ2-7; the D gene is possibly TRBD1 (6 bases). Germline CDR1 is SGHRS and CDR2 is YFSETQ. V was shortened by 9 bases and J by 0 bases, with 16 bases between the two germline ends. The CDR3 has 14 residues. CDR3 coding DNA: TGCGCCACCAGTTGGGACATCGTCTCCTACGAGCAGTACTTC. This gives the protein CATSWDIVSYEQYF. The variable domain in full, with the rest retrieved from reference TRBV5-1 and TRBJ2-7, is KAGVTQTPRYLIKTRGQQVTLSCSPISGHRSVSWYQQTPGQGLQFLFEYFSETQRNKGNFPGRFSGRQFSNSRSEMNVSTLELGDSALYLCATSWDIVSYEQYFGPGTRLTVT.

V is TRBV7-8 and J is TRBJ1-1; possible D gene TRBD1, 5 bases. V dropped 5 bases and J dropped 4 bases, with 17 bases sitting between them. Germline CDR1 is SGHVS and CDR2 is FQNEAQ. This CDR3 region has 15 residues. The CDR3 nucleotides are TGTGCCAGCAGCCTCCCCGGCAGGGCTGTCACTGAAGCTTTCTTT. Protein product: CASSLPGRAVTEAFF.

This chain joins TRBV4-2 and TRBJ2-1; D unclear. V was clipped by 1 base and J by 7 bases, with 8 bases between them. CDR3 length equals 13 residues. From germline, CDR1 is LGHNA and CDR2 YNFKEQ. Here the CDR3 reads CASSQVVGNEQFF. In DNA form, the CDR3 reads TGTGCCAGCAGCCAAGTGGTTGGGAATGAGCAGTTCTTC.

The chain uses TRBV7-9 and TRBJ2-7; D assignment may be TRBD1 or TRBD2 (5 bases each). The CDR3 length is 15 residues. CDR1 is SEHNR and CDR2 is FQNEAQ in the germline V gene (reference sequence). The V end lost 1 base, the J end lost 1 base, and 11 bases lay between the germline ends. The CDR3 sequence is CASSLGGVSSYEQYF. The CDR3, as DNA: TGTGCCAGCAGCTTAGGAGGGGTCTCGTCCTACGAGCAGTACTTC. The full variable domain, completed using reference TRBV7-9 and TRBJ2-7, is DTGVSQNPRHKITKRGQNVTFRCDPISEHNRLYWYRQTLGQGPEFLTYFQNEAQLEKSRLLSDRFSAERPKGSFSTLEIQRTEQGDSAMYLCASSLGGVSSYEQYFGPGTRLTVT.

On this clone itself: A single base separates this from a much larger clone, so it may be a read error. Other DNA sequences in this specimen translate into the identical CDR3. The V gene is TRBV18, the J gene TRBJ2-3; no clear D. The V and J ends lost 3 bases and 0 bases respectively, with 1 base between them. This CDR3 is 12 amino acids long. CDR1 and CDR2 from the germline V gene are KGHSH and LQKENI. CDR3 nucleotides: TGTGCCAGCTCACCGAGCACAGATACGCAGTATTTT. Its translation: CASSPSTDTQYF.

This clone was detected only once. This rearrangement joins TRBV4-1 to TRBJ2-3, with D unresolved. The ends were cut back, 0 bases at V and 0 bases at J, with 10 bases in the middle. CDR3 length: 16 residues. Germline assignment: CDR1 MGHRA and CDR2 YSYEKL. CDR3 sequence reads: CASSQDIGFSTDTQYF. As DNA, the CDR3 is TGCGCCAGCAGCCAAGATATCGGATTTAGCACAGATACGCAGTATTTT.

The chain combines TRBV19 with TRBJ2-7, with D possibly TRBD1 on 5 matching bases. The length of the CDR3 is 15 residues. V gave up 2 bases and J gave up 7 bases, with 18 bases separating them. Germline V gives CDR1 LNHDA, CDR2 SQIVND (reference sequence). The DNA of the CDR3 is TGTGCCAGTAGTATACCAGGCAGGGCGCTGAGTGAGCAGTACTTC. Protein product: CASSIPGRALSEQYF.